Reported below is one TCR beta chain. Method: immunoSEQ multiplex PCR; TCRdb's copy keeps in-frame clones and lacks some. The table has around 250,000 clones, 80% to 90% seen once; the top ten hold 10% to 13%. The sample is drawn from a study of blood T cell repertoires in COVID-19. The wider study: Collection of acute and convalescent COVID-19 samples took place in the United States, Italy and Spain.

The sequence was obtained from a woman between 65 and 79 years old with COVID-19, enrolled during active disease. Sequencing was performed on peripheral blood.

In DNA form, the CDR3 reads TGTGCCAGCAGTGAAAGGGGCGGAAGCTCCTATAATTCACCCCTCCACTTT. Translation gives CASSERGGSSYNSPLHF. The chain has TRBV6-1 and TRBJ1-6; TRBD1 might be the D (5 bases). Germline CDR1 MNHNS, CDR2 SASEGT. This CDR3 region has 17 residues. The V end was cut by 2 bases, the J end by 0 bases, with 11 bases between.